The entry below describes one T cell receptor beta chain. This specimen comes from a study of blood T cell repertoires in COVID-19. Study context: Specimens from acute and convalescent COVID-19 originated in the United States, Italy and Spain. The analysed material was cDNA or gDNA that came from T cells, B-cell-depleted T cells, or PBMCs.

Authors' methods: Estimation of nucleated cell counts relied on the amplification of reference gene primers. Generated by immunoSEQ multiplex PCR, the TCRdb table keeps only in-frame clones and is missing some. V, J and clone size were drawn from that table, and D and trimming were deduced from the DNA. Counted here are some 110,000 clones, 87% occurring once; the ten biggest clones make up more than 14%. Germline CDR1 and CDR2: LNHDA and SQIVND (reference sequence). Trimming left V 7 bases short and J 2 bases short, with 15 bases between. This CDR3 contains 14 residues. The V call is TRBV19, the J call TRBJ2-7; maybe TRBD1 (6 bases). The TCR sequence derives from a man in his fifties with acute or convalescent COVID-19. The sequencing sample was made of peripheral blood. CDR3 loop: CASTFGQRPYEQYF. In DNA form, the CDR3 reads TGTGCCAGTACCTTCGGACAGCGACCCTACGAGCAGTACTTC. The whole variable domain, remainder taken from reference TRBV19 and TRBJ2-7, is DGGITQSPKYLFRKEGQNVTLSCEQNLNHDAMYWYRQDPGQGLRLIYYSQIVNDFQKGDIAEGYSVSREKKESFPLTVTSAQKNPTAFYLCASTFGQRPYEQYFGPGTRLTVT.